The following is a TCR beta chain sequence with its context. This sample was taken from a study of blood T cell repertoires in COVID-19. Study-wide background: Spain, Italy and the United States supplied samples that represented acute and convalescent COVID-19.

Germline CDR1 is WSHSY and CDR2 is SAAADI. V gave up 4 bases and J gave up 10 bases; unmatched junction bases: 9. The CDR3 covers 13 residues. As handled by the study authors: For nucleated cells, counts were estimated from reference gene primer amplification. Some clones are missing from TCRdb's copy, which holds only in-frame ones; the method was immunoSEQ multiplex PCR. From that table come the V and J calls and clone size; the DNA was used to work out D and trimming. The profile shows 350,000 to 400,000 clones, more than 75% of them singletons. Participant-reported clinical history was the basis for cohort assignment. Among Cohort 3 donors, those recovered had two negative PCRs, clearance, or symptom resolution.

The chain has TRBV10-2 and TRBJ2-5, with TRBD2 identical over 7 bases. The clonotype originates from a woman younger than 30 who had recovered from COVID-19. Sequenced sample: PBMCs or T cells enriched from blood (not recorded which). CDR3 protein: CASSGAAGSDQYF. CDR3 DNA sequence: TGCGCCAGCAGTGGGGCAGCGGGGAGTGACCAGTACTTC.